The present T cell receptor beta chain was sequenced within a study of human T cells and chemical hapten exposure. This sample's time point: pre-sensitization, week 0. Treatment defined: therapeutic diphenylcyclopropenone sensitization with weekly scalp DPC. TCRdb fed the RACE reads into MiXCR, producing one record per CDR3 protein. The sample shows approximately 52,000 distinct CDR3 sequences, about 9.2% of them seen only once. The TCR comes from a woman in her 40s with alopecia areata. Some clones in this sample may be carry-over from other donors' samples. Material: whole blood, obtained in connection with sensitization to the hapten diphenylcyclopropenone (DPC).

The chain's CDR3 is CASSQDDLATTFTDTQYF. The CDR3 nucleotides read TGTGCCAGCAGCCAAGACGACCTAGCGACAACCTTCACAGATACGCAGTATTTT. V gene TRBV4-2 combines with J gene TRBJ2-3; possibly TRBD2 for D (6 bases). This CDR3 has 18 amino acids. Germline V lookup: CDR1 LGHNA, CDR2 YNFKEQ. Trimming removed 0 bases at V and 2 bases at J, with 18 bases between.